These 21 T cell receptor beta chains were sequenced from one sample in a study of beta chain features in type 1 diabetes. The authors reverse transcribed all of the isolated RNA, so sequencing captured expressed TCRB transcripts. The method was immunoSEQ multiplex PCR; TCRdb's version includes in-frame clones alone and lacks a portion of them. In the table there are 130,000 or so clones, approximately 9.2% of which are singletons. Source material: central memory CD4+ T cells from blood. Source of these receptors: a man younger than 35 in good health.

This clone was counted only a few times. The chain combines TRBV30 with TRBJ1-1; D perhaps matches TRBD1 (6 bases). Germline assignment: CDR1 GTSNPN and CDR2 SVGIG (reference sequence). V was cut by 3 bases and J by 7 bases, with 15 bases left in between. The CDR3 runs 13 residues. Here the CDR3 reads CAWRYQGSNEAFF. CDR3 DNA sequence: TGTGCCTGGAGGTACCAGGGGTCGAATGAAGCTTTCTTT.

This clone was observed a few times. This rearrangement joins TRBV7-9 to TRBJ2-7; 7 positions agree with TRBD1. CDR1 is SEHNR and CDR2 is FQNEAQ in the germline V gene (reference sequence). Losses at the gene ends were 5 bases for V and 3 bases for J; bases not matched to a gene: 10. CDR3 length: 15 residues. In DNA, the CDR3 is TGTGCCAGCAGCCAGACGGAGACAGGGCACTACGAGCAGTACTTC. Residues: CASSQTETGHYEQYF.

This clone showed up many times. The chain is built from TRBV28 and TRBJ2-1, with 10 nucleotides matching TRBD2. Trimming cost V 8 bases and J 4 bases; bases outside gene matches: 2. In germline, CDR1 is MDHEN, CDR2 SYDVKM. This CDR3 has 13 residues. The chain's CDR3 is CASWTSGYNEQFF. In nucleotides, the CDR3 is TGTGCCAGCTGGACTAGCGGTTACAATGAGCAGTTCTTC.

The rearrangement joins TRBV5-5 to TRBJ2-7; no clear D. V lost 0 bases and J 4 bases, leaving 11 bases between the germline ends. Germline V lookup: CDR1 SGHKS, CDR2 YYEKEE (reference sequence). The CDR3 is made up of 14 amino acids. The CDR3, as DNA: TGTGCCAGCAGCTTGGAGCCGTTCCCGTACGAGCAGTACTTC. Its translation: CASSLEPFPYEQYF.

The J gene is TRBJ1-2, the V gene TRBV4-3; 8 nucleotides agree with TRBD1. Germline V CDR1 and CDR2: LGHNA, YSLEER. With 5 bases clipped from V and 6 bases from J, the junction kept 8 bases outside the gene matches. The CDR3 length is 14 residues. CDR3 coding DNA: TGCGCCAGCAGCTCAGGACAGGGAAGAGATGGCTACACCTTC. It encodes CASSSGQGRDGYTF.

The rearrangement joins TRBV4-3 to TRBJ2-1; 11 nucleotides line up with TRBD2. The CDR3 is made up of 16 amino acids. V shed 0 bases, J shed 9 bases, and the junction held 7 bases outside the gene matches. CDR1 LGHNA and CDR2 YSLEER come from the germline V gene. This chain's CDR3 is CASSQDLASGGIEQFF. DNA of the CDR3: TGCGCCAGCAGCCAAGATTTGGCTAGCGGGGGGATTGAGCAGTTCTTC.

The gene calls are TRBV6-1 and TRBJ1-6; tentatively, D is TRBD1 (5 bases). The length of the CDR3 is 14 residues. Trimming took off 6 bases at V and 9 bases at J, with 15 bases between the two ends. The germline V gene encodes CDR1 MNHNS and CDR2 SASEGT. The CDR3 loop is CASSKGVRSSPLHF. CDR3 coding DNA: TGTGCCAGCAGCAAAGGGGTCAGGAGTTCACCCCTCCACTTT.

CDR3 amino acids: CASSLSAGVINEQFF. CDR3 sequence (DNA): TGTGCCAGCAGCCTTTCTGCCGGGGTGATCAATGAGCAGTTCTTC. The gene calls are TRBV11-3 and TRBJ2-1, with a tentative D call TRBD2 (5 bases). Germline V gene sequence: CDR1 SGHNT, CDR2 YENEEA. Trimming cost V 5 bases and J 6 bases, with 17 bases left between them. This CDR3 contains 15 residues. The variable domain in full, completed from reference TRBV11-3 and TRBJ2-1, reads EAGVVQSPRYKIIEKKQPVAFWCNPISGHNTLYWYLQNLGQGPELLIRYENEEAVDDSQLPKDRFSAERLKGVDSTLKIQPAELGDSAVYLCASSLSAGVINEQFFGPGTRLTVL.

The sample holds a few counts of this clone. CDR3 in DNA: TGTGCCAGCAGTAATGTTAATGGCTACACCTTC. Translated: CASSNVNGYTF. The J gene is TRBJ1-2, the V gene TRBV6-6; no reliable D call. CDR3 length equals 11 residues. V was cut by 5 bases and J by 6 bases, with 7 bases left in between. Germline CDR1 is MNHNY and CDR2 is SVGAGI (reference sequence).

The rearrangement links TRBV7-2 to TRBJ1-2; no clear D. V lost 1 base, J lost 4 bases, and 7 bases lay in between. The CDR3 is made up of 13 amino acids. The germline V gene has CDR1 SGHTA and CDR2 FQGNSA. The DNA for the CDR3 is TGTGCCAGCAGCTTAGACCTACCCTATGGCTACACCTTC. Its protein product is CASSLDLPYGYTF.

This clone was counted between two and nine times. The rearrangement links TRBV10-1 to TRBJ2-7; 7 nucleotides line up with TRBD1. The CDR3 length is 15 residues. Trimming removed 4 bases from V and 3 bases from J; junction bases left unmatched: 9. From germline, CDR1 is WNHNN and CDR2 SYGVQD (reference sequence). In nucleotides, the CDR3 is TGCGCCAGCAGTGCTCAGACAGGGACGGGCTACGAGCAGTACTTC. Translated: CASSAQTGTGYEQYF.

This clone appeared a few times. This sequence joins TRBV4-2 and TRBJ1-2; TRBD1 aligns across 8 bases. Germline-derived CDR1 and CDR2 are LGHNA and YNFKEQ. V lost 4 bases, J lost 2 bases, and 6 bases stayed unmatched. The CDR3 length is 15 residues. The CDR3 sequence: CASSPTGAPNYGYTF. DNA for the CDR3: TGTGCCAGCAGCCCGACAGGGGCCCCGAACTATGGCTACACCTTC.

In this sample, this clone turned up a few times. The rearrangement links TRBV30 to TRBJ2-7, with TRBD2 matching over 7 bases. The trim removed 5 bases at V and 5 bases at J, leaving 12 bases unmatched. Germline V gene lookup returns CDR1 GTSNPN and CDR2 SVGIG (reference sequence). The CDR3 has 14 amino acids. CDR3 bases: TGTGCCTGGGGGGACTCCCGGGGGGTCGACGAGCAGTACTTC. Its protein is CAWGDSRGVDEQYF.

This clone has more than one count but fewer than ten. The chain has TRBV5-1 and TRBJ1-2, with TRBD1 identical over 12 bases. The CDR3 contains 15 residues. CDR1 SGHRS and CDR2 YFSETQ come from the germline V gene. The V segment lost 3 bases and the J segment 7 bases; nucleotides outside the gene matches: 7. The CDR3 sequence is CASSSPGQGAGGYTF. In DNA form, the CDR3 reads TGCGCCAGCAGCTCGCCGGGACAGGGGGCCGGTGGCTACACCTTC. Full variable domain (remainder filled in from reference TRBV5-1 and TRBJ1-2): KAGVTQTPRYLIKTRGQQVTLSCSPISGHRSVSWYQQTPGQGLQFLFEYFSETQRNKGNFPGRFSGRQFSNSRSEMNVSTLELGDSALYLCASSSPGQGAGGYTFGSGTRLTVV.

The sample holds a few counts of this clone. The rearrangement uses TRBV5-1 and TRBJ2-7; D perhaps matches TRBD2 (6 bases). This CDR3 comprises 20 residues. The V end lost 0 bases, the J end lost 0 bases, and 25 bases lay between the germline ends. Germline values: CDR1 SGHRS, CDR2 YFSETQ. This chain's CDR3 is CASSLDVLGGADLSSYEQYF. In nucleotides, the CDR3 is TGCGCCAGCAGCTTGGACGTTTTGGGGGGTGCCGACCTGAGCTCCTACGAGCAGTACTTC.

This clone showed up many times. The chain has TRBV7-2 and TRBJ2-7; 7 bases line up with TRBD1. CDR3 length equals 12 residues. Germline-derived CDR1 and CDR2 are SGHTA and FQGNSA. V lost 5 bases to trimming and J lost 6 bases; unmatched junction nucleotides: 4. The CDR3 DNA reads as TGTGCCAGCAGCACCTACAGGGGCGAGCAGTACTTC. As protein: CASSTYRGEQYF.

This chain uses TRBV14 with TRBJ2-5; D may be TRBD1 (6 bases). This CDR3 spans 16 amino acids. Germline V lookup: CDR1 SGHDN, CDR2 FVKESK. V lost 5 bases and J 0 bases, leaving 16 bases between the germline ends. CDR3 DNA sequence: TGTGCCAGCAGCTACACCGGGACATTGTACCAAGAGACCCAGTACTTC. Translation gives CASSYTGTLYQETQYF. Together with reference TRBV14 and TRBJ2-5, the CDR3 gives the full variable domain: EAGVTQFPSHSVIEKGQTVTLRCDPISGHDNLYWYRRVMGKEIKFLLHFVKESKQDESGMPNNRFLAERTGGTYSTLKVQPAELEDSGVYFCASSYTGTLYQETQYFGPGTRLLVL.

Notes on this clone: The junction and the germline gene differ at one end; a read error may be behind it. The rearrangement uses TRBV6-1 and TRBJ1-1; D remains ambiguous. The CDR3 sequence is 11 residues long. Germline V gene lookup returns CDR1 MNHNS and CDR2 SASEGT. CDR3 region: CASSFIAEASF. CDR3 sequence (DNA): TGTGCCAGCAGCTTTATCGCTGAAGCTTCCTTT.

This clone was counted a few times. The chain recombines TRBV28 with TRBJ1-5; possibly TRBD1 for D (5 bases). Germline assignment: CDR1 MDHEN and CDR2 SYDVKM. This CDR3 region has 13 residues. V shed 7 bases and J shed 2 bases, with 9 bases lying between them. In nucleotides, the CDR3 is TGTGCCAGCATTGTCAGGGGCAATCAGCCCCAGCATTTT. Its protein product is CASIVRGNQPQHF.

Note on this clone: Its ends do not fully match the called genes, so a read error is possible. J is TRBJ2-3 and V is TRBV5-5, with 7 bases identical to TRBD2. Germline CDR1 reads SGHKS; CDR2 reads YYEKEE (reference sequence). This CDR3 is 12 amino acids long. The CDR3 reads CASSALPSGGSF. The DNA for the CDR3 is TGTGCCAGCAGCGCACTACCTTCGGGGGGAAGCTTT.

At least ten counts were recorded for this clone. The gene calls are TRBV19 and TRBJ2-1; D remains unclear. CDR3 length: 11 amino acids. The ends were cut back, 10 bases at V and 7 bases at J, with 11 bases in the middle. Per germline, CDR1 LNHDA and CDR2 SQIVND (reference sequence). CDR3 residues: CATRAWNEQFF. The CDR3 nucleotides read TGTGCCACTAGGGCTTGGAATGAGCAGTTCTTC.